This is a list of T cell receptor beta chains from one sample in a study of regulatory T cells in long-lasting Graves disease. TCRdb analysed the multiplex PCR reads with MiXCR anew, one entry per CDR3 protein. The data show 560,000 or so distinct CDR3 sequences, 16% seen once. These data were also reused for a study on T cells in Graves' hyperthyroidism and ophthalmopathy.

The specimen comprised peripheral blood mononuclear cells (PBMCs), sampled at new diagnosis, from a patient treated with antithyroid drugs. These receptors were collected from a man aged 18 to 29 with Graves disease. Both conserved end residues are part of each CDR3. A D gene is named only where the DNA matches it firmly. For some rows the clone size is stated as once, few or many, or as a class when expanded; others skip it.

TRBV5-1	TRBD2	NA	TRBJ2-1	CASSQTGTSGANEQFF	TGCGCCAGCAGCCAGACCGGGACTAGCGGGGCGAATGAGCAGTTCTTC
TRBV20-1	TRBD1	few	TRBJ2-5	CSARDLTGGFETQYF	TGCAGTGCTAGAGATCTGACAGGGGGCTTTGAGACCCAGTACTTC
TRBV7-9	TRBD1	few	TRBJ1-4	CASSSNAGGGEKLFF	TGTGCCAGCAGCTCCAATGCAGGGGGCGGAGAAAAACTGTTTTTT
TRBV12-3/TRBV12-4	NA	NA	TRBJ2-7	CASSLEPGYYEQYF	TGTGCCAGCAGTTTAGAGCCAGGATACTACGAGCAGTACTTC
TRBV7-3	NA	few	TRBJ1-2	CASDWDEGYTF	TGTGCCAGTGATTGGGACGAGGGCTACACCTTC
TRBV20-1	NA	few	TRBJ2-7	CSASETSTYEQYF	TGCAGTGCTAGTGAGACCTCCACCTACGAGCAGTACTTC
TRBV27	NA	few	TRBJ2-1	CASSSLGSGNEQFF	TGTGCCAGCAGCTCTTTGGGGTCCGGCAATGAGCAGTTCTTC
TRBV7-2	TRBD1	many	TRBJ2-7	CASSLWDSSSYEQYF	TGTGCCAGCAGCTTATGGGACAGTTCCTCCTACGAGCAGTACTTC
TRBV5-5	NA	NA	TRBJ1-1	CASSLQGLSEAFF	TGTGCCAGCAGCTTGCAGGGTTTATCTGAAGCTTTCTTT
TRBV6-5	TRBD1	NA	TRBJ2-1	CASSSGTGEYKEQFF	TGTGCCAGCAGTTCGGGGACAGGGGAATACAAAGAGCAGTTCTTC
TRBV29-1	TRBD2	NA	TRBJ2-3	CSVIGAGATTDTQYF	TGCAGCGTGATCGGAGCGGGAGCCACCACAGATACGCAGTATTTT
TRBV19	NA	NA	TRBJ1-5	CASRQVGRPQHF	TGTGCCAGTAGACAGGTCGGGCGACCCCAGCATTTT
TRBV28	NA	many	TRBJ2-2	CASSPRGWGRDTGELFF	TGTGCCAGCAGTCCCCGCGGGTGGGGGCGAGACACCGGGGAGCTGTTTTTT
TRBV12-3/TRBV12-4	NA	NA	TRBJ2-1	CASTRVGREGDEQFF	TGTGCCAGCACTAGGGTGGGTAGGGAAGGAGATGAGCAGTTCTTC
TRBV20-1	NA	NA	TRBJ2-5	CSARDGRVNDQYF	TGCAGTGCTAGAGATGGAAGGGTTAATGACCAGTACTTC